Listed here are 15 T cell receptor beta chains from one sample, sequenced in a study of identical twins. From the 5' RACE reads, TCRdb called clonotypes with MiXCR, one entry per CDR3 protein. The sample has 200,000 to 250,000 distinct CDR3 sequences; under 8.5% are singletons. These same data were also listed under a study on T cells expressing NK-cell markers.

The sequenced material came from CD8+ T cells sorted from blood. The receptors derive from a young woman in good health.

This clonotype has just a few counts. The gene calls are TRBV27 and TRBJ1-2; the D gene is possibly TRBD1 (5 bases). CDR3 length: 14 residues. CDR1 is MNHEY and CDR2 is SMNVEV in the germline V gene (reference sequence). V shed 2 bases and J shed 4 bases, with 11 bases lying between them. The DNA of the CDR3 is TGTGCCAGCAGTTTACTCGCAGGGCCCTATGGCTACACCTTC. Translating gives CASSLLAGPYGYTF.

Ten or more counts support this clonotype. V gene TRBV30 combines with J gene TRBJ2-1, with D perhaps given as TRBD1 or TRBD2 (6 bases each). The germline CDR1 and CDR2 sequences are GTSNPN and SVGIG (reference sequence). The CDR3 loop spans 13 amino acids. Deletions cut 8 bases from V and 7 bases from J, with 18 bases between. CDR3 residues: CALDWLGGNEQFF. The CDR3 region has the DNA TGTGCCCTGGACTGGTTAGGGGGGAATGAGCAGTTCTTC.

This clonotype was seen many times. The CDR3 coding sequence is TGCGCCAGCAGCCATGTTCCTTGGGCCTTCAATGAGCAGTTCTTC. Its protein is CASSHVPWAFNEQFF. This chain links TRBV4-1 with TRBJ2-1, with D unclear. Germline CDR1 reads MGHRA; CDR2 reads YSYEKL. V dropped 3 bases and J dropped 6 bases, with 15 bases sitting between them. CDR3 length: 15 residues.

The genes are TRBV7-6 and TRBJ2-1, with D tentatively TRBD1 or TRBD2 (5 bases each). This CDR3 spans 14 amino acids. Germline V lookup: CDR1 SGHVS, CDR2 FNYEAQ. Trimming removed 7 bases from V and 4 bases from J, with 14 bases in between. CDR3 sequence (DNA): TGTGCCAGCAACTTCGGGACGGATTACAATGAGCAGTTCTTC. This codes for CASNFGTDYNEQFF. Combining the CDR3 with reference TRBV7-6 and TRBJ2-1 gives the whole variable domain GAGVSQSPRYKVTKRGQDVALRCDPISGHVSLYWYRQALGQGPEFLTYFNYEAQQDKSGLPNDRFSAERPEGSISTLTIQRTEQRDSAMYRCASNFGTDYNEQFFGPGTRLTVL.

The sample holds many counts of this clonotype. This chain uses TRBV3-1 with TRBJ2-7; D not certain. Germline lookup yields CDR1 LGHDT and CDR2 YNNKEL (reference sequence). V was pared by 6 bases and J by 0 bases, with 9 bases between. CDR3 length: 13 residues. CDR3 loop: CASRPALSYEQYF. The CDR3 DNA reads as TGTGCCAGCAGACCGGCCCTCTCCTACGAGCAGTACTTC.

This clonotype occurred many times. The rearrangement joins TRBV7-2 to TRBJ2-3; no clear D. Germline CDR1 reads SGHTA; CDR2 reads FQGNSA. Deletions cut 0 bases from V and 2 bases from J, with 9 bases between. CDR3 length equals 15 residues. The CDR3 region has the DNA TGTGCCAGCAGCTTAGCGCCTACAGACACAGATACGCAGTATTTT. Translated: CASSLAPTDTDTQYF.

Of note for this clonotype: The junction does not match germline at one end; this may be a read error. The chain couples TRBV19 to TRBJ2-1, with D perhaps being TRBD1 or TRBD2 (5 bases each). CDR1 and CDR2 (germline): LNHDA, SQIVND (reference sequence). CDR3 length equals 12 residues. CDR3: CTSSDSYNEQFF. The CDR3 DNA reads as TGTACCAGTAGCGACAGCTACAATGAGCAGTTCTTC.

This clonotype was observed at least ten times. The V call is TRBV7-9, the J call TRBJ2-1; TRBD1 matches at 8 bases. The CDR3 length is 17 residues. Germline CDR1 and CDR2: SEHNR and FQNEAQ (reference sequence). The junction had 10 bases not matched to a gene; V was cut back by 4 bases and J by 2 bases. Here the CDR3 DNA reads TGTGCCAGCAGCTCAGGGGGCGGCAGGGAAGCCTACAATGAGCAGTTCTTC. It is translated as CASSSGGGREAYNEQFF.

This clonotype appeared a few times. The chain carries TRBV19 and TRBJ2-1; possibly TRBD2 for D (6 bases). The germline V gene encodes CDR1 LNHDA and CDR2 SQIVND (reference sequence). The CDR3 sequence is 13 residues long. V lost 2 bases and J lost 7, with 9 bases in between. The CDR3 bases are TGTGCCAGTAGTATAATCGCGGGGAATGAGCAGTTCTTC. Translated, it gives CASSIIAGNEQFF. The entire variable domain, with the rest obtained from reference TRBV19 and TRBJ2-1, is as follows: DGGITQSPKYLFRKEGQNVTLSCEQNLNHDAMYWYRQDPGQGLRLIYYSQIVNDFQKGDIAEGYSVSREKKESFPLTVTSAQKNPTAFYLCASSIIAGNEQFFGPGTRLTVL.

This chain uses TRBV15 with TRBJ2-2; 7 bases agree with TRBD1. The CDR3 sequence is 14 residues long. With 1 base clipped from V and 11 bases from J, the junction kept 7 bases outside the gene matches. Germline CDR1 is LNHNV and CDR2 is YYDKDF (reference sequence). The CDR3 bases are TGTGCCACCAGCAGAGTTCGACAGGGCGGCGAGCTGTTTTTT. Its translation: CATSRVRQGGELFF.

There are a few counts of this clonotype. The chain employs TRBV7-3 and TRBJ2-3; D is perhaps TRBD2 (6 bases). The CDR3 is 15 amino acids. Germline loops: CDR1 SGHTA, CDR2 FQGTGA. V lost 8 bases and J 2 bases, leaving 17 bases between the germline ends. The DNA of the CDR3 is TGTGCCAGCTCTTTTCGGGGCGGGGTCACAGATACGCAGTATTTT. Translated: CASSFRGGVTDTQYF.

This clonotype came up a few times. The chain carries TRBV18 and TRBJ2-3; D might be TRBD1 (6 bases). V lost 8 bases and J 6 bases, leaving 9 bases between the germline ends. CDR1 and CDR2 from the germline V gene are KGHSH and LQKENI. This CDR3 region has 11 residues. The CDR3 spells CASHQGDTQYF. In DNA form, the CDR3 reads TGTGCCAGCCACCAGGGGGATACGCAGTATTTT.

This clonotype was recorded at least ten times. The V gene is TRBV12-3 or TRBV12-4, the J gene TRBJ2-7, with D uncertain. The CDR3 is made up of 14 amino acids. V was cut by 3 bases and J by 2 bases, with 11 bases left in between. CDR3 bases: TGTGCCAGCAGTTTTAATCCCACAGCCTACGAGCAGTACTTC. Protein product: CASSFNPTAYEQYF.

This clonotype was observed a handful of times. This sequence joins TRBV11-2 and TRBJ2-3; TRBD2 matches 12 bases. Trimming at V came to 2 bases and at J to 6 bases, leaving 12 bases not matched to a gene. The CDR3 extends over 18 amino acids. CDR1 SGHAT and CDR2 FQNNGV come from the germline V gene. The CDR3 DNA reads TGTGCCAGCAGCTTACTGCCGGACGGGACTAGCGGGTCGGATACGCAGTATTTT. It translates to CASSLLPDGTSGSDTQYF.

The chain uses TRBV29-1 and TRBJ1-1, with unresolved D. The CDR3 has 16 residues. The V and J ends lost 2 bases and 1 base respectively, with 17 bases between them. CDR1 SQVTM and CDR2 ANQGSEA come from the germline V gene. The CDR3 is CSVETAPGGGNTEAFF. The CDR3 DNA sequence: TGCAGCGTTGAAACTGCCCCGGGTGGCGGGAACACTGAAGCTTTCTTT. Variable domain in full (rest from reference TRBV29-1 and TRBJ1-1): SAVISQKPSRDICQRGTSLTIQCQVDSQVTMMFWYRQQPGQSLTLIATANQGSEATYESGFVIDKFPISRPNLTFSTLTVSNMSPEDSSIYLCSVETAPGGGNTEAFFGQGTRLTVV.